This T cell receptor (beta chain) was captured by sequencing in a study of blood T cells in healthy people across ages (dated by TCRdb to the mid-2010s). Describing the broader study: In model experiments, roughly one uniquely barcoded TCR beta cDNA molecule per two T cells was captured by template switching. Using deep sequencing normalized with unique cDNA molecular identifiers, the study measured how TCR beta repertoire diversity changes with age. The donors were divided into four age groups: young (average 16 years), middle-aged (roughly 40), aged (approximately 64) and long-lived (roughly 82). To avoid experimental bias, donors of different ages were randomly spread across the sequencing lanes. The study analyzed two additional independent replicas of 1 million unique cDNA reads from the same blood draw for two donors, one aged 18 to 30 and one aged 80 or older. General findings and caveats noted by the study authors: Donor CMV infection status was unknown, potentially confounding age-related changes in expanded clonotypes. Total diversity estimates from one million sequenced T cells were considered lower bounds and underestimates. Compared with the aged group, the long-lived group had more naive CD4+ T cells, fewer expanded clones and increased TCR diversity, a pattern suggesting age selection. A strong correlation was found between observed TCR beta diversity and the percentage of naive T cells measured by flow cytometry. Observed TCR beta diversity per million T cells fell roughly linearly with age, and a significant reduction was already apparent by age around 40. Conclusive comparison of naive and antigen-experienced compartments was prevented by the profiling of bulk unsorted PBMCs.

Sequences DFQATT (CDR1) and SNEGSKA (CDR2) are obtained from the germline V gene (reference sequence). Spanning cysteine to phenylalanine, the CDR3 consists of 13 amino acids. This entry keeps only the CDR3 DNA: 39 bases, framed from base 1. V is reduced by 6 bases and J by 1 base, leaving a spacing of 12 bases between them. Systemically healthy Caucasian individuals from Russia, 35 to 40 in total and aged about 6 to 95 years, were included as donors. Each donor gave about 9.7 milliliters of peripheral blood, drawn into EDTA-treated Vacutainer tubes. Ficoll-Paque density-gradient centrifugation was used to isolate PBMCs, with at least 7 million per sample. Total RNA was extracted from PBMCs with Trizol reagent, with at least 5 micrograms obtained per sample. For every donor, flow cytometry on a PBMC aliquot measured the percentage of naive CD45RAhigh/CD27high T cells. Libraries were made using 5' RACE. The sequencer listed for this sample is Illumina HiSeq 2500. The second PCR ran for roughly 7 to 12 cycles and used a J-beta primer mix along with a sample-barcoded 5' primer. A unique molecular identifier was introduced onto each TCR beta cDNA molecule by a template-switch 5' adaptor carrying 12 random nucleotides. Each sample yielded at least 2.5 million CDR3-containing paired-end reads. First-strand cDNA synthesis was performed from all RNA using the Mint cDNA synthesis kit, with priming by a TRBC-specific oligonucleotide. Following uracil-DNA glycosylase treatment, a first 18-cycle PCR with universal primers M1SS and BC2_uni_R was performed on all cDNA. The study's processing was this. Normalization of each sample was performed by random selection of 1 million high-quality reads, each carrying a distinct molecular identifier. Reads sharing molecular identifiers were discarded rather than binned into consensus sequences. MiTCR, with a Q25 quality threshold and the strictest error-elimination algorithm, was used for CDR3 identification, clonotype clustering and error correction. Lower-bound total TCR beta diversity was estimated with a nonparametric unseen species model using Euler transformation. TCRdb reran the public reads through fastp at Q25 and MiXCR, keeping productive beta chains. Every distinct CDR3 protein forms one entry, paired with its most common genes and DNA. The V and J calls reflect TCRdb's pipeline rather than the authors' work. The sample yields roughly 1.5 million distinct CDR3 sequences; under 55% were counted once. Clones ranked in the top ten supply 4% of the sample.

With regard to this clonotype: Its antigen remains unidentified. Nothing much larger sits one base from this clone, and base qualities are not available.

This receptor chain uses TRBV20-1 and TRBJ1-1; TRBD1 could be the D gene, as 5 bases match. This clonotype was sampled from a young woman in good health. Sequenced material: blood. This receptor has the CDR3 CSAPDMANTEAFF. The sequenced DNA is TGCAGTGCGCCGGACATGGCGAACACTGAAGCTTTCTTT.